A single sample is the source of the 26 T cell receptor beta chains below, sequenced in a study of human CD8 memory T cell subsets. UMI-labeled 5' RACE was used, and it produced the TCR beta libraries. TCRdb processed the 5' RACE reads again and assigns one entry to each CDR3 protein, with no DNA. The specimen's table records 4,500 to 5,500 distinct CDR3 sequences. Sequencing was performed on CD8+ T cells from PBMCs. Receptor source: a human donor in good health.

The CDR3 is CASSLRDTTYEQYF. V and J are TRBV7-6 and TRBJ2-7; without DNA, the TCRdb call of TRBD1 cannot be checked. CDR3 length: 14 residues. Germline V gene sequence: CDR1 SGHVS, CDR2 FNYEAQ.

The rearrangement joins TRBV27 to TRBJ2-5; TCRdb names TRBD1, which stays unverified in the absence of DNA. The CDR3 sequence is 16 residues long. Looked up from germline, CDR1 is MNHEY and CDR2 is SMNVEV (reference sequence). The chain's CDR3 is CASSFSGTGLQETQYF.

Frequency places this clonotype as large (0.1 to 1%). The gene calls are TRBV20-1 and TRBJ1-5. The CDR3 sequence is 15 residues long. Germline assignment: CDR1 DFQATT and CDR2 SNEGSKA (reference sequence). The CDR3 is CSARDSSGEYQPQHF.

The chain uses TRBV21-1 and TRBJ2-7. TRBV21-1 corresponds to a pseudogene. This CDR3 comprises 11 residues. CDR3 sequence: CASSKDGEQYF.

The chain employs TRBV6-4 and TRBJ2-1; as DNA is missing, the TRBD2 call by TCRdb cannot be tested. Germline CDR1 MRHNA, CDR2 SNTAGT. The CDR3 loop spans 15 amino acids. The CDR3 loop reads CASSEASGTYNEQFF.

The CDR3 here is CSARALPGQGYEQYF. The chain links TRBV20-1 to TRBJ2-7; TCRdb's assignment of TRBD1 cannot be checked, as there is no DNA. The length of the CDR3 is 15 residues. CDR1 is DFQATT, CDR2 SNEGSKA, per germline (reference sequence).

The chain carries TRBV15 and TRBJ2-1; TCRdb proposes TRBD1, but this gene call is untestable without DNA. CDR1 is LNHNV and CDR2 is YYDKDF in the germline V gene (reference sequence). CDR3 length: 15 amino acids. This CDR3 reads CATSREAGDYNEQFF.

The CDR3 here is CASSKFSFFPTGSGGYTF. The V and J genes are TRBV21-1 and TRBJ1-2; TCRdb's D call of TRBD1 is untestable without DNA. TRBV21-1 represents a pseudogene. The length of the CDR3 is 18 residues.

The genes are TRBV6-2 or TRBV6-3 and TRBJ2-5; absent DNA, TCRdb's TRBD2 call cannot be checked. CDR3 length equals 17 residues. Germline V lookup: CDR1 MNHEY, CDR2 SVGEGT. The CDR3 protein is CASSYLDRTSGQETQYF.

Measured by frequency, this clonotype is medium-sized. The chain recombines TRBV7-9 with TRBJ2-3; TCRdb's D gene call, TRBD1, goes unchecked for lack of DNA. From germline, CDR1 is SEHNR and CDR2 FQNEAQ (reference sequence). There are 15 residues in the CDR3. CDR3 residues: CASSLVRRGIQTQYF.

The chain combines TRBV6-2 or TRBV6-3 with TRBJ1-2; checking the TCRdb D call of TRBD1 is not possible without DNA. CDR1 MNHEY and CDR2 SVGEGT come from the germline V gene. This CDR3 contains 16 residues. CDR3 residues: CASSYTASGGTYGYTF.

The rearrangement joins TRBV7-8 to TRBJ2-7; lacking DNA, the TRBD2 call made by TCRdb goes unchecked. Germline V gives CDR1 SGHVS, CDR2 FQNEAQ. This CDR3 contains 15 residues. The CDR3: CASSPSGLAAYEQYF.

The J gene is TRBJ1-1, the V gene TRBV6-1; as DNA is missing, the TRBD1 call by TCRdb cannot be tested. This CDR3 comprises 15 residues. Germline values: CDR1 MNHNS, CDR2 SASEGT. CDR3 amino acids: CASSLRPEMNTEAFF.

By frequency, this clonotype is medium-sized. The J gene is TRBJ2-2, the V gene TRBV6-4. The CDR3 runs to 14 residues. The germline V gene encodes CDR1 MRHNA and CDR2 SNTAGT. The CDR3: CASSVSPDTGELFF.

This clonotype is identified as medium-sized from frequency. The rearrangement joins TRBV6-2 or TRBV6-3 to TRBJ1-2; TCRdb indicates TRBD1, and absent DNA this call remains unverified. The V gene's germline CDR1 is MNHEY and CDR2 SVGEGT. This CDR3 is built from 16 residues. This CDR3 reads CASSRPPDRDLYGYTF.

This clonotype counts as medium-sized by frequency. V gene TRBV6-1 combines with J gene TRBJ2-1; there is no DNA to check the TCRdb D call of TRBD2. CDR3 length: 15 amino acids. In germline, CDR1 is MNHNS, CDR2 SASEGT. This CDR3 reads CASSERASGSNEQFF.

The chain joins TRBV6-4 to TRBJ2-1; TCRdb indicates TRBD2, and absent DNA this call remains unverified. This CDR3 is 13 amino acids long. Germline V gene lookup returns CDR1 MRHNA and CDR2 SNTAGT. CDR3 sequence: CASSQGLENEQFF.

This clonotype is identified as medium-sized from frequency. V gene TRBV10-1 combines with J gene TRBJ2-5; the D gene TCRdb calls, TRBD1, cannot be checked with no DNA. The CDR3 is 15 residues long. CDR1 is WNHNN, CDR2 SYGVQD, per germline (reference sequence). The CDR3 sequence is CASSDGGAEQETQYF.

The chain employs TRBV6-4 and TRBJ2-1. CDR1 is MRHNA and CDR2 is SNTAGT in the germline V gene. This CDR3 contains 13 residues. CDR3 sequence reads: CASSDSEDNEQFF.

The CDR3 here is CSVVGSYAPYEQYF. This chain uses TRBV29-1 with TRBJ2-7. This CDR3 has 14 residues. Germline CDR1 reads SQVTM; CDR2 reads ANQGSEA.

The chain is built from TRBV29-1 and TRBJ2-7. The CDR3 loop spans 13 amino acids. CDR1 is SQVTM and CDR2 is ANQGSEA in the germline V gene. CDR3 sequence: CSVETGSPYEQYF.

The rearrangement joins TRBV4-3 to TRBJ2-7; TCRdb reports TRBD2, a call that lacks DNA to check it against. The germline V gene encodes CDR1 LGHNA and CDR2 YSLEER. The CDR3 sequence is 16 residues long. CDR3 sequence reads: CASSQDWGTSGYEQYF.

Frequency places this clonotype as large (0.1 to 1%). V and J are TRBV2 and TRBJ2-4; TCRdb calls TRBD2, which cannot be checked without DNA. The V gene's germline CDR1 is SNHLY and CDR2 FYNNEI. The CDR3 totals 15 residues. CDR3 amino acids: CASTALAGSENIQYF.

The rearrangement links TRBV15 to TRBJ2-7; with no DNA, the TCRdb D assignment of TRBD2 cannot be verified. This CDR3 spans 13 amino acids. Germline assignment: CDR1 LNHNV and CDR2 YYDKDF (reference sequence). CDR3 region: CATSRGGNYEQYF. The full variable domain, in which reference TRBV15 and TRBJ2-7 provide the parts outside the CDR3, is DAMVIQNPRYQVTQFGKPVTLSCSQTLNHNVMYWYQQKSSQAPKLLFHYYDKDFNNEADTPDNFQSRRPNTSFCFLDIRSPGLGDTAMYLCATSRGGNYEQYFGPGTRLTVT.

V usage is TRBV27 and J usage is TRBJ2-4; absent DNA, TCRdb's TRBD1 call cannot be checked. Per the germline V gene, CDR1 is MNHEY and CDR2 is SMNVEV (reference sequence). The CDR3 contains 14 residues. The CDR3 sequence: CASSPRGTANIQYF.

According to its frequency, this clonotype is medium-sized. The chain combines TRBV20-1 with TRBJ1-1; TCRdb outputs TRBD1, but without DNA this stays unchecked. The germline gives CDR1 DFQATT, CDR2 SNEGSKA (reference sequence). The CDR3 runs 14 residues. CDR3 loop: CSARGQGDGTEAFF.